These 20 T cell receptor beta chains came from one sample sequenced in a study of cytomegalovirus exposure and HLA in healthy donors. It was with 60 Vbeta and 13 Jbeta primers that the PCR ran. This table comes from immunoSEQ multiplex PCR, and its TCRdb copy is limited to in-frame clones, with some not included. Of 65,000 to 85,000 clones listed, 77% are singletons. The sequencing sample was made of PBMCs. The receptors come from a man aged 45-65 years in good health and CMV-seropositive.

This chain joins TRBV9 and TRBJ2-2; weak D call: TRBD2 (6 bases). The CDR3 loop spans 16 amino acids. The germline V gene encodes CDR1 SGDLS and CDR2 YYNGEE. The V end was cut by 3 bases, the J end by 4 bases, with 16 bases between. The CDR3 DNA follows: TGTGCCAGCAGCGCCACCATGACTAGTTCCACCGGGGAGCTGTTTTTT. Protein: CASSATMTSSTGELFF.

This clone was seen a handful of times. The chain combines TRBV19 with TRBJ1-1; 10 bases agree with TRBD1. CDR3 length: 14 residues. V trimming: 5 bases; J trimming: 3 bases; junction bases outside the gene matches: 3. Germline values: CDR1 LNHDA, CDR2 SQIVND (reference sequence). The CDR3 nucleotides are TGTGCCAGTAGTGTGGGACAGGGGTACACTGAAGCTTTCTTT. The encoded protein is CASSVGQGYTEAFF.

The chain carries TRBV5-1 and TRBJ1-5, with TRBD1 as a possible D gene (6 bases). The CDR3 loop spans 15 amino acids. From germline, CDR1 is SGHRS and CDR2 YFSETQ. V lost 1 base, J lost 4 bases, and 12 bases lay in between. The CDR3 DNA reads TGCGCCAGCAGCTTGACGGGACATGAGAATCAGCCCCAGCATTTT. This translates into CASSLTGHENQPQHF.

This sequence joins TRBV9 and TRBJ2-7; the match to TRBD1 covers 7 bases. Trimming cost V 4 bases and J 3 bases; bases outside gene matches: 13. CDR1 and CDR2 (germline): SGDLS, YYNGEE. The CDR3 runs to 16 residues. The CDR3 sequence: CASSPTGTDKDYEQYF. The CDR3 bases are TGTGCCAGCAGCCCGACAGGGACAGACAAAGACTACGAGCAGTACTTC. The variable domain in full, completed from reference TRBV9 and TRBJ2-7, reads DSGVTQTPKHLITATGQRVTLRCSPRSGDLSVYWYQQSLDQGLQFLIQYYNGEERAKGNILERFSAQQFPDLHSELNLSSLELGDSALYFCASSPTGTDKDYEQYFGPGTRLTVT.

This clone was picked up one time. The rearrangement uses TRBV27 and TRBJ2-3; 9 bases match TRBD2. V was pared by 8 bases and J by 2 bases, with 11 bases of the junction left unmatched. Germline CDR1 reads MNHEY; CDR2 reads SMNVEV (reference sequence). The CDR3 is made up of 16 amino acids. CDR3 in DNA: TGTGCCAGCGGGCGGGAGGGCCTCGGCCTCACAGATACGCAGTATTTT. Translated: CASGREGLGLTDTQYF.

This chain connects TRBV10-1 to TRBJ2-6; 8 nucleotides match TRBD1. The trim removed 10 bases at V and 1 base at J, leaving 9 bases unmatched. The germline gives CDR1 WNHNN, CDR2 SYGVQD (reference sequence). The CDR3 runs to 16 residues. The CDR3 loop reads CAIRTGTGSGANVLTF. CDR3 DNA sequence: TGCGCCATCCGGACAGGGACCGGGTCTGGGGCCAACGTCCTGACTTTC.

CDR3 in DNA: TGTGCCAGCAGTAGACAGCCAGACACAGATACGCAGTATTTT. Its translation: CASSRQPDTDTQYF. The V call is TRBV6-4, the J call TRBJ2-3; D may be TRBD1 (5 bases). Germline V gene sequence: CDR1 MRHNA, CDR2 SNTAGT. V lost 5 bases, J lost 2 bases, and 11 bases lay in between. The CDR3 consists of 14 residues.

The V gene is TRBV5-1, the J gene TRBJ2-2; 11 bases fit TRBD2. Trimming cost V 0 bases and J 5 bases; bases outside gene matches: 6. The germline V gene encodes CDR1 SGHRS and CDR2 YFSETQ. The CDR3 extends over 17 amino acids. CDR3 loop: CASSLDVGLAVTGELFF. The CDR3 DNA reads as TGCGCCAGCAGCTTGGATGTGGGACTAGCGGTGACCGGGGAGCTGTTTTTT.

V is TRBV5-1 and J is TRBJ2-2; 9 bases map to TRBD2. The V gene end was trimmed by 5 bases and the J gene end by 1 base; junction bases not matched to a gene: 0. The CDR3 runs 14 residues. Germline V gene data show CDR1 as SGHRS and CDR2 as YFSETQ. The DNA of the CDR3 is TGCGCCAGCAGAGCGGGAGGGAACACCGGGGAGCTGTTTTTT. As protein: CASRAGGNTGELFF. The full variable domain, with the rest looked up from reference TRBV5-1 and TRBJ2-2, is KAGVTQTPRYLIKTRGQQVTLSCSPISGHRSVSWYQQTPGQGLQFLFEYFSETQRNKGNFPGRFSGRQFSNSRSEMNVSTLELGDSALYLCASRAGGNTGELFFGEGSRLTVL.

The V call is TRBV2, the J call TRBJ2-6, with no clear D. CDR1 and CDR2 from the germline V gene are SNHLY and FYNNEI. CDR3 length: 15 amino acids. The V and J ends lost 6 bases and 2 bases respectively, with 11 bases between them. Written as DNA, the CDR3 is TGTGCCAGCAGCCTTGGCGGAGCTGGGGCCAACGTCCTGACTTTC. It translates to CASSLGGAGANVLTF.

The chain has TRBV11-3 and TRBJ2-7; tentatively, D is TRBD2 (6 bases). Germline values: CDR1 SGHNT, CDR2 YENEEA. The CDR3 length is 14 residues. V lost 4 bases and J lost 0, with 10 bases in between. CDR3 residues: CASSSMRGSYEQYF. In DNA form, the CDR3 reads TGTGCCAGCAGCTCCATGCGGGGCTCCTACGAGCAGTACTTC. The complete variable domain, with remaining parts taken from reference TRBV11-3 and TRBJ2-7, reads EAGVVQSPRYKIIEKKQPVAFWCNPISGHNTLYWYLQNLGQGPELLIRYENEEAVDDSQLPKDRFSAERLKGVDSTLKIQPAELGDSAVYLCASSSMRGSYEQYFGPGTRLTVT.

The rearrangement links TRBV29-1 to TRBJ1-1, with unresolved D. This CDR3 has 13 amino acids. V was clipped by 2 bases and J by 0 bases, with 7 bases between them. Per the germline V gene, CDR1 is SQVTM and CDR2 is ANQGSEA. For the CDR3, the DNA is TGCAGCGTTGAACCGGGGATGAACACTGAAGCTTTCTTT. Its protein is CSVEPGMNTEAFF.

CDR3 amino acids: CASSHFTGLAQTYNEQFF. The CDR3 bases are TGCGCCAGCAGCCACTTTACGGGACTAGCGCAAACCTACAATGAGCAGTTCTTC. The rearrangement links TRBV4-1 to TRBJ2-1; 10 bases agree with TRBD2. The ends lost 3 bases at V and 2 bases at J; junction bases unmatched: 10. Germline assignment: CDR1 MGHRA and CDR2 YSYEKL. The CDR3 totals 18 residues.

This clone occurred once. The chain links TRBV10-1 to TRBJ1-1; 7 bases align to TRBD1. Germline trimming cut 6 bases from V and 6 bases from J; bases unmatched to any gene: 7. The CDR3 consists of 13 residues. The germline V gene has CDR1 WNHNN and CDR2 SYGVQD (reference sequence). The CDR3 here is CASRMDQGAEAFF. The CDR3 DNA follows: TGCGCCAGCAGGATGGACCAGGGGGCTGAAGCTTTCTTT.

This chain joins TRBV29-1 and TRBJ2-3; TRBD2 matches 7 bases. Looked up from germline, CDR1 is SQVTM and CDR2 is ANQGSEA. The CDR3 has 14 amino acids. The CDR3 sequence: CSLYMGGRGDTQYF. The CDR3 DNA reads TGCAGTCTATACATGGGGGGGAGAGGAGATACGCAGTATTTT.

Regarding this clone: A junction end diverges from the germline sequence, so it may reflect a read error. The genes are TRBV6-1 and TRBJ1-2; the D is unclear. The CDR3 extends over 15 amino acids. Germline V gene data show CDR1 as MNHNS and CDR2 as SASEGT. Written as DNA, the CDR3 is TGTGCCATCAGTGAGGCAGAGGCCGTCGGAGATGGCTACACCTTC. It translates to CAISEAEAVGDGYTF.

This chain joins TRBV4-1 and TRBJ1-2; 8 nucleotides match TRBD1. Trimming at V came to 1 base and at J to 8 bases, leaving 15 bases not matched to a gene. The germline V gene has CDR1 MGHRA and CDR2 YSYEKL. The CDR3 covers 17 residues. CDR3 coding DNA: TGCGCCAGCAGCCAAGGCCTTCTGATAGGACAGGGCGGCGGCTACACCTTC. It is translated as CASSQGLLIGQGGGYTF.

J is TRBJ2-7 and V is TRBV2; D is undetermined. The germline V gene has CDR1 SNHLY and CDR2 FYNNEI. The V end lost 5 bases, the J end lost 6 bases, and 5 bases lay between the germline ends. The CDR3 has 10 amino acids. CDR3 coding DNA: TGTGCCAGCAGTTCCGGCGAGCAGTACTTC. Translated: CASSSGEQYF. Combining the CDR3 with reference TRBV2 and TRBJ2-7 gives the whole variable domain EPEVTQTPSHQVTQMGQEVILRCVPISNHLYFYWYRQILGQKVEFLVSFYNNEISEKSEIFDDQFSVERPDGSNFTLKIRSTKLEDSAMYFCASSSGEQYFGPGTRLTVT.

The CDR3 loop reads CASSFRKGGPRGETQYF. CDR3 nucleotides: TGTGCCAGCAGCTTCCGGAAGGGAGGGCCTCGAGGAGAGACCCAGTACTTC. This chain connects TRBV5-6 to TRBJ2-5, with 7 positions matching TRBD2. V was pared by 2 bases and J by 4 bases, with 14 bases of the junction left unmatched. CDR1 and CDR2 (germline): SGHDT, YYEEEE. The CDR3 extends over 17 amino acids.

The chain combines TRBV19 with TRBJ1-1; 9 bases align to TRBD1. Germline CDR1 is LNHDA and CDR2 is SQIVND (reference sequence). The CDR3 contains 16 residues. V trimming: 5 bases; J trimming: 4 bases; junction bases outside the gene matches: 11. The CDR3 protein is CASSDQGTGGFTEAFF. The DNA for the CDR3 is TGTGCCAGTAGTGACCAAGGTACAGGGGGCTTCACTGAAGCTTTCTTT.